This TCR beta chain was retrieved from a study of tumor and adjacent non-tumor tissue in lung cancer. The CDR3 runs to 13 residues. Germline V gives CDR1 LGHNA, CDR2 YSLEER. V shed 5 bases and J shed 10 bases, with 12 bases lying between them. No cell sorting was done before RNA was extracted from the tissue. TCRbeta libraries were built with three rounds of nested PCR, modified from ARM-PCR. A single record per CDR3 protein comes from TCRdb applying MiXCR to the multiplex PCR reads. Of 75,000 to 100,000 distinct CDR3 sequences in the sample, about 70% are singletons; the top ten hold approximately 20%.

Source material: lung tumor tissue. The rearrangement uses TRBV4-3 and TRBJ1-6; no clear D gene. This clonotype was obtained from a man aged 55 to 70 with non-small cell lung cancer. This CDR3 reads CASSEPGSSPLHF. DNA for the CDR3: TGCGCCAGCAGCGAACCTGGAAGCTCACCCCTCCACTTT.